This passage covers 20 T cell receptor beta chains from one sample sequenced in a study of cytomegalovirus exposure and HLA in healthy donors. The PCR employed 60 Vbeta primers together with 13 Jbeta primers. The repertoire was sequenced with immunoSEQ multiplex PCR; TCRdb's copy has only in-frame clones and lacks some. Counted here are about 250,000 clones, 80% occurring once; the ten biggest clones make up roughly 0.31%. Sequenced sample: PBMCs. All receptors derive from a girl aged 2 to 9 in good health and CMV-seronegative.

The chain joins TRBV5-1 to TRBJ1-4; TRBD1 might be the D (5 bases). The CDR3 covers 14 residues. Germline CDR1 and CDR2: SGHRS and YFSETQ. V shed 3 bases and J shed 4 bases, with 10 bases lying between them. The CDR3 here is CASSSTANNEKLFF. The CDR3 DNA is TGCGCCAGCAGCTCGACAGCAAATAATGAAAAACTGTTTTTT. Variable domain in full (rest from reference TRBV5-1 and TRBJ1-4): KAGVTQTPRYLIKTRGQQVTLSCSPISGHRSVSWYQQTPGQGLQFLFEYFSETQRNKGNFPGRFSGRQFSNSRSEMNVSTLELGDSALYLCASSSTANNEKLFFGSGTQLSVL.

The chain recombines TRBV6-5 with TRBJ1-1; D is perhaps TRBD1 (5 bases). From germline, CDR1 is MNHEY and CDR2 SVGAGI. This CDR3 is built from 14 residues. Trimming cost V 2 bases and J 7 bases, with 14 bases left between them. In DNA form, the CDR3 reads TGTGCCAGCAGTTACCGTGAGGACAAGCGTGAAGCTTTCTTT. Protein sequence: CASSYREDKREAFF.

The genes are TRBV4-1 and TRBJ2-7; TRBD1 matches 7 bases. This CDR3 has 16 residues. The V and J ends lost 1 base and 6 bases, in that order; junction bases with no gene match: 12. Germline CDR1 is MGHRA and CDR2 is YSYEKL. CDR3 in DNA: TGCGCCAGCAGCCAAGCCAAGACAGGGACGGAGGTCGAGCAGTACTTC. Protein product: CASSQAKTGTEVEQYF.

The V gene is TRBV7-3, the J gene TRBJ2-1, with no clear D. CDR1 SGHTA and CDR2 FQGTGA come from the germline V gene. This CDR3 is 12 amino acids long. V dropped 2 bases and J dropped 9 bases, with 8 bases sitting between them. The CDR3 protein is CASSLSSGEQFF. Here the CDR3 DNA reads TGTGCCAGCAGCTTATCGTCGGGTGAGCAGTTCTTC. The full variable domain, rest sourced from reference TRBV7-3 and TRBJ2-1, is GAGVSQTPSNKVTEKGKYVELRCDPISGHTALYWYRQSLGQGPEFLIYFQGTGAADDSGLPNDRFFAVRPEGSVSTLKIQRTERGDSAVYLCASSLSSGEQFFGPGTRLTVL.

With regard to this clone: The sample contains more than one DNA sequence encoding this CDR3. The rearrangement joins TRBV9 to TRBJ2-7; 8 nucleotides line up with TRBD2. J was trimmed by 2 bases and V by 0 bases; bases with no gene match: 1. The CDR3 contains 14 residues. The germline V gene has CDR1 SGDLS and CDR2 YYNGEE. The DNA of the CDR3 is TGTGCCAGCAGCGTAGGCGGGGGGACCTACGAGCAGTACTTC. This codes for CASSVGGGTYEQYF.

The chain carries TRBV6-5 and TRBJ1-4, with 7 bases matching TRBD1. J gave up 0 bases and V 2 bases, and 0 bases lay outside the gene matches. The germline gives CDR1 MNHEY, CDR2 SVGAGI. CDR3 length: 15 amino acids. This chain's CDR3 is CASSYGTATNEKLFF. CDR3 nucleotide sequence: TGTGCCAGCAGTTACGGGACAGCAACTAATGAAAAACTGTTTTTT.

The chain combines TRBV7-6 with TRBJ2-5, with D perhaps TRBD1 (6 bases). V was cut by 5 bases and J by 0 bases, with 7 bases left in between. CDR1 SGHVS and CDR2 FNYEAQ come from the germline V gene. The CDR3 loop spans 13 amino acids. CDR3 DNA sequence: TGTGCCAGCAGCACAGGGTACCAAGAGACCCAGTACTTC. This translates into CASSTGYQETQYF.

The chain couples TRBV5-1 to TRBJ2-1; 8 bases fit TRBD1. V dropped 7 bases and J dropped 9; count of bases not matched to a gene: 12. The CDR3 is made up of 14 amino acids. Germline loops: CDR1 SGHRS, CDR2 YFSETQ. The CDR3 loop reads CASLAGTGMSEQFF. Written as DNA, the CDR3 is TGCGCCAGCCTCGCTGGGACAGGTATGAGTGAGCAGTTCTTC.

The chain employs TRBV6-5 and TRBJ2-7, with D perhaps matching TRBD1 (5 bases). V was cut by 2 bases and J by 5 bases, with 16 bases left in between. The CDR3 is 15 amino acids. Germline V gene lookup returns CDR1 MNHEY and CDR2 SVGAGI. DNA for the CDR3: TGTGCCAGCAGTTACAGGGGCTCCAAAGGTGACGAGCAGTACTTC. Encoded protein: CASSYRGSKGDEQYF.

V is TRBV27 and J is TRBJ2-4, with D tentatively TRBD2 (5 bases). The V and J ends lost 0 bases and 3 bases respectively, with 12 bases between them. In germline, CDR1 is MNHEY, CDR2 SMNVEV (reference sequence). The CDR3 has 16 amino acids. The CDR3: CASSLSRGPVKNIQYF. As DNA, the CDR3 is TGTGCCAGCAGTTTATCGCGAGGGCCCGTCAAAAACATTCAGTACTTC.

The chain has TRBV27 and TRBJ1-5; D unclear. V shed 3 bases and J shed 7 bases, with 13 bases lying between them. The CDR3 is made up of 14 amino acids. Germline V gene lookup returns CDR1 MNHEY and CDR2 SMNVEV (reference sequence). The CDR3 is CASSFIGGGQPQHF. Written as DNA, the CDR3 is TGTGCCAGCAGTTTTATCGGTGGAGGGCAGCCCCAGCATTTT.

The rearrangement uses TRBV2 and TRBJ1-2; D is possibly TRBD1 (5 bases). CDR3 length equals 15 residues. V lost 4 bases, J lost 8 bases, and 20 bases lay in between. The germline V gene has CDR1 SNHLY and CDR2 FYNNEI. The CDR3 spells CASSVRRGDGGGYTF. As DNA, the CDR3 is TGTGCCAGCAGTGTAAGAAGGGGCGACGGGGGAGGCTACACCTTC.

This chain connects TRBV9 to TRBJ1-4; TRBD1 aligns across 9 bases. The CDR3 has 15 amino acids. V shed 2 bases, J shed 7 bases, and the junction held 6 bases outside the gene matches. Per the germline V gene, CDR1 is SGDLS and CDR2 is YYNGEE. CDR3 DNA sequence: TGTGCCAGCAGCGTCACAGGGGGCGCGGGTGAAAAACTGTTTTTT. As protein: CASSVTGGAGEKLFF.

This clone was seen more than once but under ten times. This chain joins TRBV19 and TRBJ2-5, with D possibly being TRBD1 (6 bases). The CDR3 has 14 amino acids. V was shortened by 3 bases and J by 6 bases, with 14 bases between the two germline ends. Germline V CDR1 and CDR2: LNHDA, SQIVND (reference sequence). CDR3 region: CASSMGQEMKTQYF. The CDR3 DNA sequence: TGTGCCAGTAGTATGGGACAAGAGATGAAGACCCAGTACTTC.

This clone was seen only once. This rearrangement joins TRBV19 to TRBJ2-1, with D possibly being TRBD1 (5 bases). CDR1 is LNHDA and CDR2 is SQIVND in the germline V gene (reference sequence). Trimming left V 0 bases short and J 4 bases short, with 10 bases between. The CDR3 has 15 amino acids. The CDR3 protein is CASSIDFPGYNEQFF. CDR3 DNA: TGTGCCAGTAGTATAGACTTCCCAGGGTACAATGAGCAGTTCTTC.

The chain joins TRBV28 to TRBJ2-5; D might be TRBD2 (5 bases). The CDR3 sequence is 11 residues long. The germline CDR1 and CDR2 sequences are MDHEN and SYDVKM. Trimming pared 8 bases from V and 7 bases from J, leaving 11 bases between. The CDR3 here is CASGAGATQYF. The CDR3 DNA is TGTGCCAGCGGCGCGGGTGCGACCCAGTACTTC.

The chain is built from TRBV5-5 and TRBJ1-5, with D unresolved. Deletions cut 3 bases from V and 5 bases from J, with 21 bases between. Germline V gene lookup returns CDR1 SGHKS and CDR2 YYEKEE (reference sequence). This CDR3 contains 17 residues. CDR3 nucleotides: TGTGCCAGCAGCTCGGCTCCGACGGGAACTGGCTATCAGCCCCAGCATTTT. Translated, it gives CASSSAPTGTGYQPQHF.

The chain has TRBV5-1 and TRBJ2-5, with D uncertain. The CDR3 has 13 residues. Looked up from germline, CDR1 is SGHRS and CDR2 is YFSETQ. With 1 base removed from V and 5 bases from J, the gap between germline ends came to 9 bases. The CDR3 loop is CASSLYFMETQYF. CDR3 DNA: TGCGCCAGCAGCTTGTATTTTATGGAGACCCAGTACTTC.

This sequence joins TRBV28 and TRBJ1-1; tentatively, D is TRBD1 (5 bases). V was cut by 1 base and J by 4 bases, with 10 bases left in between. Germline V gene data show CDR1 as MDHEN and CDR2 as SYDVKM. The CDR3 extends over 14 amino acids. CDR3 region: CASSLSRTFTEAFF. The CDR3 coding sequence is TGTGCCAGCAGTTTATCTCGGACATTCACTGAAGCTTTCTTT.

The chain combines TRBV6-5 with TRBJ1-5, with D unresolved. V dropped 2 bases and J dropped 6 bases, with 11 bases sitting between them. This CDR3 spans 14 amino acids. The germline V gene has CDR1 MNHEY and CDR2 SVGAGI. Written as DNA, the CDR3 is TGTGCCAGCAGTTACAGCAGGAAAATTCAGCCCCAGCATTTT. Its translation: CASSYSRKIQPQHF.